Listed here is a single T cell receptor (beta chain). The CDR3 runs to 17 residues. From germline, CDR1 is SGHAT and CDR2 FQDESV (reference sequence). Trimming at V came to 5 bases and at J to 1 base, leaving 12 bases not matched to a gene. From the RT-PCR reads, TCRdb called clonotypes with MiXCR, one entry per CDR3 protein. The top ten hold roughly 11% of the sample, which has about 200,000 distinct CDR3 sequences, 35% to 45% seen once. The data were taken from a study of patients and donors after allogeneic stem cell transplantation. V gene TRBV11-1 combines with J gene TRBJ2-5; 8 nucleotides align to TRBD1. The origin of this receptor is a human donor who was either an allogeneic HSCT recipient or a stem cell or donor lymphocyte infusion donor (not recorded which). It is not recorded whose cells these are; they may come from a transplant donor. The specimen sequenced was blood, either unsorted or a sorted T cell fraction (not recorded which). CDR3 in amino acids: CASSPRGNRGSQETQYF. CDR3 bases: TGTGCCAGCAGCCCTAGGGGCAACAGGGGGAGCCAAGAGACCCAGTACTTC.